This TCR beta chain was found in a study of T cell repertoires in ileal Crohn's disease. This clone was seen only once. The antigen remains undetermined. General study results and limits: Clonal expansions were more frequent in active smokers than non-smokers at surgery.

TCRdb keeps only in-frame clones here, not all; method: immunoSEQ multiplex PCR. The sample holds some 5,100 clones, about nine tenths seen once. The CDR3 extends over 18 amino acids. Trimming left V 1 base short and J 6 bases short, with 22 bases between. The germline gives CDR1 LNHNV, CDR2 YYDKDF (reference sequence). Sequenced input: ileal tissue. The chain joins TRBV15 to TRBJ1-5; maybe TRBD1 (5 bases). The receptor comes from an adult with Crohn's disease. CDR3 amino acids: CATSRAQGGQPGRQPQHF. CDR3 coding DNA: TGTGCCACCAGCAGAGCCCAGGGAGGTCAGCCGGGGCGTCAGCCCCAGCATTTT.